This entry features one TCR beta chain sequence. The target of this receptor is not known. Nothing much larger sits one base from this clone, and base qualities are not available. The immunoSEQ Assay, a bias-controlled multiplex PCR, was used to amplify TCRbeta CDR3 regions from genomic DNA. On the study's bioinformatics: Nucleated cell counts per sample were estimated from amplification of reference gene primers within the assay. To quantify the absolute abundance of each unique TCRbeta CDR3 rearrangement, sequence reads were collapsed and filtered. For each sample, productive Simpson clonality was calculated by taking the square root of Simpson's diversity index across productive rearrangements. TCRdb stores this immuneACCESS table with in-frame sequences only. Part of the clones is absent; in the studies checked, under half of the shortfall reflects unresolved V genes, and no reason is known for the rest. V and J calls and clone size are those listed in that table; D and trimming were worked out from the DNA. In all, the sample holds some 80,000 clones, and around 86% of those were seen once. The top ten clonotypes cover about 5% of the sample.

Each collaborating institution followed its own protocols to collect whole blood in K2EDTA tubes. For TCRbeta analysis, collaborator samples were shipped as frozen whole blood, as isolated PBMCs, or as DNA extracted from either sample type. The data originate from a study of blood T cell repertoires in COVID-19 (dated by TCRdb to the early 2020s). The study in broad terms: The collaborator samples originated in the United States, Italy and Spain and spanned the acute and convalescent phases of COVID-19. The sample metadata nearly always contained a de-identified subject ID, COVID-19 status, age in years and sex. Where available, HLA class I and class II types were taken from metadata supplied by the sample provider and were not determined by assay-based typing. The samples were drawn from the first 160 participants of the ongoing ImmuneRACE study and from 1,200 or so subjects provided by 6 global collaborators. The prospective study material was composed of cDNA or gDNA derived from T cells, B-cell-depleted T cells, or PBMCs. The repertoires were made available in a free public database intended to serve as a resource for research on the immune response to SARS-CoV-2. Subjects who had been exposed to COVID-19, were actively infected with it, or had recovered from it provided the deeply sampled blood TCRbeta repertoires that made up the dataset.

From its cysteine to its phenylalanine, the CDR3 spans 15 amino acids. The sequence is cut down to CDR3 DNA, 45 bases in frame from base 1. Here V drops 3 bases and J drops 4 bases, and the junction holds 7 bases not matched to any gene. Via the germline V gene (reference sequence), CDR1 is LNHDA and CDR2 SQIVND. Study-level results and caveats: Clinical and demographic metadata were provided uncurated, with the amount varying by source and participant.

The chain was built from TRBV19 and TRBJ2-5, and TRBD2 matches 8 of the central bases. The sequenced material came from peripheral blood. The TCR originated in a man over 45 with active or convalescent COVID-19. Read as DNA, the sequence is TGTGCCAGTAGTATCCTCGGGGGGGGTGGAGAGACCCAGTACTTC. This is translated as CASSILGGGGETQYF.